The rows below give T cell receptor beta chains drawn from one sample of a study of OX40 agonist ivuxolimab in advanced cancers. Measured with immunoSEQ multiplex PCR; TCRdb has only the in-frame clones, and not every one. The repertoire holds approximately 80,000 clones, with around nine tenths as singletons. The sequencing here drew on CD4+ or CD8+ T cells sorted from blood, taken in a trial of the OX40 agonist ivuxolimab. All receptors come from an adult with an advanced solid tumor such as melanoma, head and neck, liver or kidney cancer. Each CDR3 is given with its conserved first and last residue. A D gene is named only where the DNA matches it firmly. For some rows the clone size is stated as once, few or many, or as a class when expanded; others skip it.

V: TRBV7-3; J: TRBJ2-2; D: -; size: -; CDR3: CASSPLNGGNTGELFF; DNA: TGTGCCAGCAGCCCGCTTAACGGGGGGAACACCGGGGAGCTGTTTTTT
V: TRBV7-2; J: TRBJ2-1; D: TRBD2; size: -; CDR3: CASSSASGSPGNEQFF; DNA: TGTGCCAGCAGCTCGGCTAGCGGGAGCCCCGGAAATGAGCAGTTCTTC
V: TRBV6-1; J: TRBJ1-5; D: -; size: -; CDR3: CASIGLPTSNQPQHF; DNA: TGTGCCAGCATTGGACTGCCGACGAGCAATCAGCCCCAGCATTTT
V: TRBV19; J: TRBJ2-1; D: TRBD2; size: -; CDR3: CASTSGLLGEQFF; DNA: TGTGCCAGTACTAGCGGCCTCCTCGGTGAGCAGTTCTTC
V: TRBV2; J: TRBJ2-7; D: TRBD2; size: -; CDR3: CASSETIRDYNEQYF; DNA: TGTGCCAGCAGCGAAACAATCCGGGACTATAACGAGCAGTACTTC
V: TRBV7-2; J: TRBJ1-2; D: -; size: -; CDR3: CASSLGQATNYGYTF; DNA: TGTGCCAGCAGCTTAGGACAGGCCACTAACTATGGCTACACCTTC
V: TRBV2; J: TRBJ1-2; D: -; size: -; CDR3: CASSEEGYYGYTF; DNA: TGTGCCAGCAGTGAAGAAGGGTACTATGGCTACACCTTC
V: TRBV29-1; J: TRBJ2-1; D: -; size: once; CDR3: CSVRLRKENNEQFF; DNA: TGCAGCGTCCGATTGAGGAAAGAGAACAATGAGCAGTTCTTC
V: TRBV25-1; J: TRBJ2-7; D: TRBD2; size: -; CDR3: CASSPGGTYEQYF; DNA: TGTGCCAGCAGTCCGGGAGGGACCTACGAGCAGTACTTC
V: TRBV7-2; J: TRBJ1-1; D: -; size: -; CDR3: CASSLQGSTEAFF; DNA: TGTGCCAGCAGCCTACAGGGATCCACTGAAGCTTTCTTT
V: TRBV7-6; J: TRBJ1-5; D: TRBD1; size: -; CDR3: CASSFGQGVEPQHF; DNA: TGTGCCAGCAGCTTCGGACAGGGGGTAGAGCCCCAGCATTTT
V: TRBV5-1; J: TRBJ2-5; D: TRBD2; size: -; CDR3: CASSDGPSGSQQETQYF; DNA: TGCGCCAGCAGCGACGGGCCTAGCGGGAGTCAGCAAGAGACCCAGTACTTC
V: TRBV7-3; J: TRBJ2-3; D: TRBD1; size: -; CDR3: CASGTGGADTQYF; DNA: TGTGCCAGCGGGACAGGGGGAGCAGATACGCAGTATTTT
V: TRBV7-2; J: TRBJ1-5; D: -; size: -; CDR3: CASSLGNSYNQPQHF; DNA: TGTGCCAGCAGCTTAGGTAACAGCTACAATCAGCCCCAGCATTTT
V: TRBV2; J: TRBJ2-7; D: TRBD2; size: -; CDR3: CASSEPSGASGKSYEQYF; DNA: TGTGCCAGCAGTGAACCCTCCGGGGCTAGCGGGAAATCCTACGAGCAGTACTTC
V: TRBV6-5; J: TRBJ2-7; D: TRBD2; size: -; CDR3: CASRPTRGRGYEQYF; DNA: TGTGCCAGCAGACCGACTAGAGGGAGGGGTTACGAGCAGTACTTC
V: TRBV5-4; J: TRBJ1-1; D: -; size: -; CDR3: CASSPGDGEAFF; DNA: TGTGCCAGCAGCCCCGGGGACGGAGAAGCTTTCTTT
V: TRBV9; J: TRBJ1-2; D: -; size: -; CDR3: CASSDTTDSNYDGYTF; DNA: TGTGCCAGCAGCGACACGACAGACTCTAACTATGATGGCTACACCTTC
V: TRBV6-5; J: TRBJ1-2; D: -; size: few; CDR3: CASSGRVSGYTF; DNA: TGTGCCAGCAGTGGCAGGGTTTCGGGCTACACCTTC
V: TRBV28; J: TRBJ1-1; D: -; size: -; CDR3: CASSLGTVGAFF; DNA: TGTGCCAGCAGTTTGGGGACCGTTGGGGCTTTCTTT
V: TRBV11-2; J: TRBJ1-4; D: -; size: -; CDR3: CASSLDQHLATNEKLFF; DNA: TGTGCCAGCAGCTTAGATCAGCACTTGGCAACTAATGAAAAACTGTTTTTT